This T cell receptor (beta chain) was identified during a study of T cell responses to AZD1222 COVID-19 vaccine (dated by TCRdb to about 2021). Looking at the study overall: TCR sequencing was performed for 230 to 250 trial participants, of whom about 200 were given two doses of AZD1222 and approximately 25 were given two doses of MenACWY control vaccine. Trial participants were enrolled into age subgroups of 18-55, 56-69 and 70-plus years, which contained about 150, 27 and 61 TCR-sequenced participants, respectively.

Remarks on this clone: The clone's antigen remains unknown. The sample holds no much larger clone one base away, and base qualities are not on file.

The CDR3 regions of human TCRbeta chains were analyzed by immunosequencing. For the original study's pipeline: TCRs in the repertoires were compared against a reference library of SARS-CoV-2-specific TCRs that had been generated with the MIRA antigen-specificity platform. Breadth was defined as the fraction of unique TCRs that were SARS-CoV-2-associated, and depth was defined as the fraction of total T cells that were SARS-CoV-2-associated. Using the MIRA data, each spike-specific TCR was mapped to the spike region that the TCR reacts to and placed in a CD4 or CD8 class. Log10-transformed breadth and depth values were compared by one-way ANOVA with Sidak's multiple comparisons tests. What TCRdb holds here is the immuneACCESS table cut down to in-frame rearrangements. Part of the clones is not present; checked against another copy, under half of the missing clones reflect an unresolved V gene, and the others are unexplained. D and trimming were read from the DNA, whereas the V and J calls and clone size are those reported in that table. The sample contains about 120,000 clones, about 92% of them found a single time. More than 7% of the sample is held by the ten biggest clonotypes.

The CDR3 has 15 amino acids, counting the end cysteine and phenylalanine. Only CDR3 DNA remains: 45 bases, in frame from the first base. Via the germline V gene, CDR1 is SGHRS and CDR2 YFSETQ. Trimming removed 1 base from V and 1 base from J, leaving 10 bases between the germline ends. Study-wide findings and limitations: Most participants were white British and females outnumbered males, and the authors suggested that clonal diversity may have been underestimated. CD4 TCRs associated with the vaccine covered the entire spike protein, and the dominant responses were in regions 160-218 and 743-854. The 56-69-year group was small, and its depth increase did not reach significance, likely because of low power. Spike-specific TCR breadth and depth rose significantly after two AZD1222 doses compared with day 0 and with MenACWY recipients. Because no day 14 peak-response samples were available, repertoires were characterized only after the peak T cell response. Conclusions about previously exposed vaccinees are limited because only a handful of AZD1222 recipients were SARS-CoV-2 seropositive at baseline. Nearly half of unique spike-specific TCRs reportedly recognized epitopes outside regions mutated in the B.1.351 and B.1.1.7 variants.

The time point tag for this specimen amounts to: about 28 days (+/-7) after the second vaccine dose. Because spike-specific TCR depth and breadth did not differ between the two schedules, AZD1222 recipients who got a second dose at roughly 4 weeks were pooled with those who got a second dose at roughly 12 weeks. Vaccinee samples came from UK trials COV001 and COV002, including a single-blind randomized controlled phase 2/3 trial of AZD1222 (ChAdOx1 nCoV-19) in healthy adults. For TCRbeta chain sequencing, PBMC samples from trial participants were taken at day 0 and at day 28 after the second dose.

The rearranged chain carries TRBV5-1 and TRBJ2-3; the D gene is perhaps TRBD2, from 6 matching bases. Sequenced material: peripheral blood, taken 28 days after the second AZD1222 dose. This clonotype originated in an adult who received the AZD1222 COVID-19 vaccine. The DNA sequence is given as TGCGCCAGCAGCTTGTGGGGGGTTGGCACAGATACGCAGTATTTT. Translated, it gives CASSLWGVGTDTQYF.